The entry below describes one T cell receptor (beta chain). Per the germline V gene, CDR1 is LGHNA and CDR2 is YNFKEQ. The germline V and J ends were trimmed by 1 base and 0 bases, with 18 bases remaining between them. The CDR3 is 18 residues long. This entry belongs to a study of T cell changes during pregnancy in multiple sclerosis. The assay was immunoSEQ multiplex PCR, and TCRdb's table has in-frame clones only and misses some. The data hold 25,000 to 35,000 clones, with 88% observed a single time. Sequencing used CD4+ T cells from peripheral blood mononuclear cells, obtained in the first trimester of pregnancy. V and J are TRBV4-2 and TRBJ1-2; D possibly corresponds to TRBD1 (6 bases). This clonotype was sampled from a female donor in good health, enrolled as a control in a pregnancy study. The CDR3 region has the DNA TGTGCCAGCAGCCAAGGGTTCGCGGGGGACACGACTAACTATGGCTACACCTTC. This codes for CASSQGFAGDTTNYGYTF.